This TCR beta chain comes out of a study of T cell responses to AZD1222 COVID-19 vaccine. Method: immunoSEQ multiplex PCR; TCRdb's copy keeps in-frame clones and lacks some. The sample lists around 130,000 clones; about 90% were seen once. The V gene's germline CDR1 is LGHDT and CDR2 YNNKEL (reference sequence). V lost 4 bases and J lost 4, with 5 bases in between. The CDR3 sequence is 11 residues long. This clonotype was sampled from an adult in good health. The starting material was peripheral blood, obtained on day 0 of AZD1222 vaccination. V gene TRBV3-1 (or the pseudogene TRBV3-2) combines with J gene TRBJ2-7; no reliable D call. The CDR3 here is CASSRVYEQYF. CDR3 nucleotides: TGTGCCAGCAGCCGAGTGTACGAGCAGTACTTC.